This is a list of T cell receptor beta chains from one sample in a study of Graves' ophthalmopathy and Graves' hyperthyroidism. Each CDR3 protein is one row after TCRdb ran MiXCR on the multiplex PCR reads. Among around 1.1 million distinct CDR3 sequences, about two fifths were seen once, and the ten largest hold approximately 12%. Sequenced sample: peripheral blood or thyroid tissue (not recorded which). These receptors all come from an adult man with Graves' hyperthyroidism. Both conserved end residues are part of each CDR3. A D gene is named only where the DNA matches it firmly. Clone size appears in some rows only: once, few, many, or a class for an expanded clone.

abundance | j_gene | v_gene | d_gene | CDR3aa | CDR3nt
many | TRBJ1-2 | TRBV5-6 | . | CASSLPSNEYGYTF | TGTGCCAGCAGCTTGCCCTCTAATGAATACGGCTACACCTTC
few | TRBJ2-7 | TRBV6-5 | . | CASTHRGRSGNEQYF | TGTGCCAGCACCCACCGTGGGAGATCGGGTAACGAGCAGTACTTC
many | TRBJ1-1 | TRBV10-2 | TRBD1 | CASRGGQASTEAFF | TGCGCCAGCAGAGGGGGACAGGCCAGCACTGAAGCTTTCTTT
. | TRBJ1-4 | TRBV2 | . | CASSLTGTETNEKLFF | TGTGCCAGCAGCTTGACCGGGACCGAAACTAATGAAAAACTGTTTTTT
many | TRBJ1-2 | TRBV5-8 | TRBD1 | CASSFYDRETGYTF | TGTGCCAGCAGCTTCTACGACAGGGAAACTGGCTACACCTTC
few | TRBJ2-7 | TRBV7-6 | . | CASSYSGFAYEQYF | TGTGCCAGCAGTTACTCAGGGTTCGCCTACGAGCAGTACTTC
many | TRBJ2-7 | TRBV19 | . | CASSFAGFSYEQYF | TGTGCCAGTAGTTTCGCGGGATTCTCCTACGAGCAGTACTTC
few | TRBJ1-1 | TRBV7-8 | . | CASSLMTNTEAFF | TGTGCCAGCAGCTTAATGACGAACACTGAAGCTTTCTTT
many | TRBJ2-5 | TRBV10-3 | TRBD2 | CAIRETSGGGQETQYF | TGTGCCATCAGAGAGACTAGCGGGGGAGGCCAAGAGACCCAGTACTTC
few | TRBJ2-7 | TRBV4-2 | TRBD1 | CASSRPGQGALEQYF | TGTGCCAGCAGCCGACCGGGACAGGGGGCTTTGGAGCAGTACTTC
. | TRBJ1-4 | TRBV4-1 | . | CASSQRSVGRGEKLFF | TGCGCCAGCAGCCAAAGGTCCGTTGGAAGGGGTGAAAAACTGTTTTTT
many | TRBJ1-2 | TRBV20-1 | . | CSARDSGLTRTERYGYTF | TGCAGTGCTAGAGATAGTGGCCTTACGCGGACAGAGCGCTATGGCTACACCTTC
. | TRBJ2-7 | TRBV10-3 | . | CASSYVGGPLGYEQYF | TGTGCCAGCAGTTACGTTGGGGGACCCCTTGGGTACGAGCAGTACTTC
once | TRBJ2-7 | TRBV4-1 | . | CASSQLPGHAYEQYF | TGCGCCAGCAGCCAACTACCCGGACATGCCTACGAGCAGTACTTC
many | TRBJ1-2 | TRBV20-1 | . | CSARVVRVNGYTF | TGCAGTGCTAGAGTTGTGAGGGTGAATGGCTACACCTTC
many | TRBJ1-4 | TRBV4-3 | TRBD1 | CASSQDGTAEKLFF | TGCGCCAGCAGCCAAGATGGGACAGCTGAAAAACTGTTTTTT
. | TRBJ2-5 | TRBV6-6 | . | CASSHPGKARETQYF | TGTGCCAGCAGTCACCCCGGGAAGGCGAGGGAGACCCAGTACTTC
many | TRBJ2-7 | TRBV24-1 | . | CATSEVGGGSYEQYF | TGTGCCACCAGTGAGGTCGGGGGAGGCTCCTACGAGCAGTACTTC
few | TRBJ1-2 | TRBV6-5 | . | CASSTRRSRANYGYTF | TGTGCCAGCAGTACCCGGCGTTCCAGGGCTAACTATGGCTACACCTTC
many | TRBJ1-3 | TRBV9 | . | CASTGSGNTIYF | TGTGCCAGCACAGGGTCTGGAAACACCATATATTTT
. | TRBJ1-5 | TRBV28 | . | CASSFEGGGQPQHF | TGTGCCAGCAGTTTTGAGGGAGGTGGCCAGCCCCAGCATTTT
. | TRBJ2-2 | TRBV11-3 | . | CASSFVGANTGELFF | TGTGCCAGCAGCTTCGTCGGCGCGAACACCGGGGAGCTGTTTTTT
many | TRBJ2-5 | TRBV7-6 | . | CASSLVETLRETQYF | TGTGCCAGCAGCTTAGTGGAGACATTGAGGGAGACCCAGTACTTC
. | TRBJ2-7 | TRBV12-3/TRBV12-4 | . | CASRGMTYEQYF | TGTGCCAGCCGCGGGATGACCTACGAGCAGTACTTC
many | TRBJ1-5 | TRBV2 | TRBD1 | CASRLTGANNQPQHF | TGTGCCAGCAGATTGACAGGGGCCAACAATCAGCCCCAGCATTTT
. | TRBJ2-2 | TRBV4-3 | . | CASSQTGGGTGELFF | TGCGCCAGCAGCCAGACGGGGGGCGGCACCGGGGAGCTGTTTTTT
many | TRBJ2-7 | TRBV7-2 | . | CASSLRLGRLDYEQYF | TGTGCCAGCAGCTTACGACTCGGCAGATTGGACTACGAGCAGTACTTC
once | TRBJ2-3 | TRBV10-3 | . | CAVRNTDTQYF | TGTGCCGTCAGAAACACAGATACGCAGTATTTT
. | TRBJ1-4 | TRBV7-2 | . | CASSPNGAQGEKLFF | TGTGCCAGCAGCCCCAATGGGGCGCAGGGTGAAAAACTGTTTTTT
. | TRBJ2-5 | TRBV6-1 | TRBD1 | CASSSLQGAGETQYF | TGTGCCAGCAGTTCCCTGCAGGGGGCAGGAGAGACCCAGTACTTC
many | TRBJ1-5 | TRBV19 | TRBD1 | CASSTDREGQPQHF | TGTGCCAGTAGTACAGACAGGGAGGGCCAGCCCCAGCATTTT
many | TRBJ2-6 | TRBV20-1 | . | CSARFFGANVLTF | TGCAGTGCTAGGTTCTTCGGGGCCAACGTCCTGACTTTC
many | TRBJ2-2 | TRBV24-1 | . | CATSAWKNTGELFF | TGTGCCACCAGTGCGTGGAAGAACACCGGGGAGCTGTTTTTT
. | TRBJ2-2 | TRBV6-2/TRBV6-3 | . | CASSDHTDARNTGELFF | TGTGCCAGCAGTGACCACACGGACGCCAGGAACACCGGGGAGCTGTTTTTT
. | TRBJ2-7 | TRBV7-9 | TRBD1 | CASSSRDRDFKYREQYF | TGTGCCAGCAGCTCCCGGGACAGGGACTTCAAATATCGGGAGCAGTACTTC
many | TRBJ2-7 | TRBV24-1 | TRBD1 | CATSDPDRGDYEQYF | TGTGCCACCAGTGATCCGGACAGGGGTGACTACGAGCAGTACTTC
few | TRBJ2-7 | TRBV10-3 | TRBD2 | CAISGGLADYEQYF | TGTGCCATTTCGGGAGGACTAGCAGACTACGAGCAGTACTTC
many | TRBJ1-6 | TRBV10-3 | . | CAISESGDSPLHF | TGTGCCATCAGTGAGTCGGGGGATTCACCCCTCCACTTT
. | TRBJ1-5 | TRBV6-6 | TRBD1 | CASTRRGTGGLNQPQHF | TGTGCCAGCACGCGCCGGGGGACAGGGGGACTTAATCAGCCCCAGCATTTT
many | TRBJ1-1 | TRBV4-2 | . | CASSHPGSTEAFF | TGTGCCAGCAGCCACCCGGGTAGCACTGAAGCTTTCTTT
few | TRBJ2-5 | TRBV6-5 | TRBD2 | CASRRPGTSGGAQETQYF | TGTGCCAGCAGACGCCCTGGGACTAGCGGGGGGGCACAAGAGACCCAGTACTTC
few | TRBJ1-3 | TRBV29-1 | . | CSVYSGNTIYF | TGCAGCGTTTACAGTGGAAACACCATATATTTT
many | TRBJ1-1 | TRBV20-1 | . | CSARIWGRSVNTEAFF | TGCAGTGCTAGAATTTGGGGGCGAAGCGTGAACACTGAAGCTTTCTTT
many | TRBJ2-7 | TRBV7-8 | TRBD1 | CASSLTGTGVNEQYF | TGTGCCAGCAGTCTAACCGGGACAGGGGTTAACGAGCAGTACTTC
. | TRBJ1-1 | TRBV2 | TRBD1 | CASNRDRGSNTEAFF | TGTGCCAGCAACCGGGACAGGGGTTCGAACACTGAAGCTTTCTTT
many | TRBJ2-2 | TRBV7-9 | . | CASSPDTPTGELFF | TGTGCCAGCAGTCCGGACACGCCAACCGGGGAGCTGTTTTTT
. | TRBJ1-1 | TRBV29-1 | . | CSASRAHADEAFF | TGCAGCGCCAGCAGAGCTCATGCCGATGAAGCTTTCTTT
many | TRBJ2-5 | TRBV14 | . | CASSQGGRRETQYF | TGTGCCAGCAGCCAAGGGGGCCGGAGGGAGACCCAGTACTTC
few | TRBJ1-6 | TRBV4-3 | . | CASSQAGDNSPLHF | TGCGCCAGCAGCCAGGCAGGGGACAATTCACCCCTCCACTTT
. | TRBJ2-5 | TRBV29-1 | . | CSAAGSDQPQYF | TGCAGCGCGGCCGGGTCTGATCAGCCCCAGTACTTC
. | TRBJ2-7 | TRBV2 | TRBD2 | CASRLTSGTYYEQYF | TGTGCCAGCAGGCTCACTAGCGGAACGTACTACGAGCAGTACTTC
. | TRBJ2-3 | TRBV7-3 | TRBD2 | CASSLLAGAADTQYF | TGTGCCAGCAGCTTACTAGCGGGGGCCGCAGATACGCAGTATTTT
many | TRBJ2-2 | TRBV2 | . | CASSDGRGYGELFF | TGTGCCAGCAGTGATGGTCGGGGGTACGGGGAGCTGTTTTTT
many | TRBJ1-5 | TRBV19 | TRBD1 | CASKDRDGAGQPQHF | TGTGCCAGTAAGGACAGGGACGGCGCTGGACAGCCCCAGCATTTT
many | TRBJ2-7 | TRBV19 | TRBD2 | CASSQGLAWEQYF | TGTGCCAGTAGTCAGGGACTAGCGTGGGAGCAGTACTTC
many | TRBJ2-2 | TRBV12-3/TRBV12-4 | . | CASSVQTNTGELFF | TGTGCCAGCAGTGTACAAACTAACACCGGGGAGCTGTTTTTT
many | TRBJ2-7 | TRBV15 | . | CATSRDAVSYEQYF | TGTGCCACCAGCAGAGACGCAGTCTCCTACGAGCAGTACTTC
many | TRBJ1-4 | TRBV29-1 | . | CSVVGNEKLFF | TGCAGCGTTGTAGGGAACGAAAAACTGTTTTTT
. | TRBJ2-2 | TRBV12-3/TRBV12-4 | TRBD2 | CASGVGANPAGELFF | TGTGCTAGCGGGGTCGGGGCTAACCCCGCCGGGGAGCTGTTTTTT